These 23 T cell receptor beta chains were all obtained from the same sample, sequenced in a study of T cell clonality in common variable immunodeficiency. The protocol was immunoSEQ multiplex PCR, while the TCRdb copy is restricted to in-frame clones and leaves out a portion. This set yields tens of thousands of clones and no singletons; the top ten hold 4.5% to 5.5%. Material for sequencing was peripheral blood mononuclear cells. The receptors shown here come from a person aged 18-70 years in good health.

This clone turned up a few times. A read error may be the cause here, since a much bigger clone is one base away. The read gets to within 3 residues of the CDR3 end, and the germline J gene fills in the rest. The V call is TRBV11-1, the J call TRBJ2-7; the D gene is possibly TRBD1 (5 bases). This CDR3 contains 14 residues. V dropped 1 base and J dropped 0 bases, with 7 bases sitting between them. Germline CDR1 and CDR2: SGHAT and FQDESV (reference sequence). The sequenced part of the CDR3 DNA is TGTGCCAGCAGCTTAGGCAGGGACTCCTACGAG. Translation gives CASSLGRDSYE. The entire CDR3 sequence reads CASSLGRDSYEQYF.

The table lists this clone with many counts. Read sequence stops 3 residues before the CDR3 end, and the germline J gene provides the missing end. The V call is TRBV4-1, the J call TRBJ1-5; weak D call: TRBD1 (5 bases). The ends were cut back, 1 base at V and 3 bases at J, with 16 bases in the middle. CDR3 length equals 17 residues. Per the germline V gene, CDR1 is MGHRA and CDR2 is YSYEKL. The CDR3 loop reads CASSQGQARGLNQPQHF. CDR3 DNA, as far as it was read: TGCGCCAGCAGCCAAGGTCAGGCTAGGGGCCTCAATCAGCCC.

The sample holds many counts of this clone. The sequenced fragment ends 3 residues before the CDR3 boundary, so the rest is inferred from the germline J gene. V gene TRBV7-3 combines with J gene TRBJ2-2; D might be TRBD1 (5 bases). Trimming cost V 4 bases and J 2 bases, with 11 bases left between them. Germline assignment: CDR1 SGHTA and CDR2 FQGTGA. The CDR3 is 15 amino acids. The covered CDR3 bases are TGTGCCAGCAGCTCAGACAGATCTAACACCGGGGAG. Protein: CASSSDRSNTGE. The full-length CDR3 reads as CASSSDRSNTGELFF.

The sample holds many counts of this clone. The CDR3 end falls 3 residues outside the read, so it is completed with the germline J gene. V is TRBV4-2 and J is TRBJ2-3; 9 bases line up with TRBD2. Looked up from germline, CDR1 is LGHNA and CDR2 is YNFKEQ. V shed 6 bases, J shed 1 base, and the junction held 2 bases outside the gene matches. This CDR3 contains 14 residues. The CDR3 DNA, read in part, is TGTGCCAGCAGTAGGACTAGCGGCACAGATACG. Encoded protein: CASSRTSGTDT. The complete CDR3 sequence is CASSRTSGTDTQYF.

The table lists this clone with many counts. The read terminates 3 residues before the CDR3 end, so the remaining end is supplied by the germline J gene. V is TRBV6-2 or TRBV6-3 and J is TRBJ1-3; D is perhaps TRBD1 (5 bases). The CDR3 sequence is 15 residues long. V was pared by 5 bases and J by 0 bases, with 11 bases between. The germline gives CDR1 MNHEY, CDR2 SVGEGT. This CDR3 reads CASSPTAFSGNTIYF. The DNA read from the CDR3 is TGTGCCAGCAGTCCGACAGCCTTCTCTGGAAACACC.

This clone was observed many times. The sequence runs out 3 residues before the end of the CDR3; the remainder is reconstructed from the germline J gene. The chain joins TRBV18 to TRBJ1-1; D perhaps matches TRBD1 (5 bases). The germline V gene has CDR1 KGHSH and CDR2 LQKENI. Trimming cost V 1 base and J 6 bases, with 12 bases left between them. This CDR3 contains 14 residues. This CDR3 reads CASSPQDQGAEAFF. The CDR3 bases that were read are TGTGCCAGCTCACCACAAGACCAGGGCGCTGAA.

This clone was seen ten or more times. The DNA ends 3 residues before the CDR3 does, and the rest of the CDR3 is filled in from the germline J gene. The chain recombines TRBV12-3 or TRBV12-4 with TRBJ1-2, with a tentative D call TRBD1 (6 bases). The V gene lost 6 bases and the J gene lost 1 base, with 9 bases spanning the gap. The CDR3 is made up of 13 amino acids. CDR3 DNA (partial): TGTGCCAGCAGCTGGACAGTTAACTATGGC. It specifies CASSWTVNYG. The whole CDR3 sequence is CASSWTVNYGYTF.

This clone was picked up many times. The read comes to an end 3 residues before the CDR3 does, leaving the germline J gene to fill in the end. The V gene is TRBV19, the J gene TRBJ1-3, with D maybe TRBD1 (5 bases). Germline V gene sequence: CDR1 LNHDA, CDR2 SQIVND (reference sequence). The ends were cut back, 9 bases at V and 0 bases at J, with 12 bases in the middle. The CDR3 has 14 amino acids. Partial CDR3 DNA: TGTGCCAGGAGGGGCAGAAACTCTGGAAACACC. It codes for CARRGRNSGNT. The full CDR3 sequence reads CARRGRNSGNTIYF.

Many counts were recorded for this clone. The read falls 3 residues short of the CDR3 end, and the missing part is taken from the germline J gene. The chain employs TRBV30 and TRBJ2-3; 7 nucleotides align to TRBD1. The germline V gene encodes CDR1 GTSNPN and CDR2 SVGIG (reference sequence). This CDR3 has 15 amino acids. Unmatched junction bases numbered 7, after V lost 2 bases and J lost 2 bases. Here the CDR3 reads CAWSKGQGVTDTQYF. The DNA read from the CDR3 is TGTGCCTGGAGTAAGGGGCAGGGGGTCACAGATACG. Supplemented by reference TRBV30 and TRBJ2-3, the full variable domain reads SQTIHQWPATLVQPVGSPLSLECTVEGTSNPNLYWYRQAAGRGLQLLFYSVGIGQISSEVPQNLSASRPQDRQFILSSKKLLLSDSGFYLCAWSKGQGVTDTQYFGPGTRLTVL.

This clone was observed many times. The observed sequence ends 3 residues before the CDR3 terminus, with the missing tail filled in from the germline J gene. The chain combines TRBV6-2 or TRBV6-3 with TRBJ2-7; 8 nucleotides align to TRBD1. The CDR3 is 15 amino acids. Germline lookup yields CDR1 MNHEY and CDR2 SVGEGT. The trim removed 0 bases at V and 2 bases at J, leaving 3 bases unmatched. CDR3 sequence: CASSYSDRVAYEQYF. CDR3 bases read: TGTGCCAGCAGTTACTCGGACAGGGTGGCCTACGAG.

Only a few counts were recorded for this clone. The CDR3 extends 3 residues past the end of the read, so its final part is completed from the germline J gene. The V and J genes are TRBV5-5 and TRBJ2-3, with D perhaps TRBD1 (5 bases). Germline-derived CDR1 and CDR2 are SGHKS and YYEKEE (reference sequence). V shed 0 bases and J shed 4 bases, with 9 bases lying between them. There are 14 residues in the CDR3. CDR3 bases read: TGTGCCAGCAGCTTGGTTCCAGGGCCAGATACG. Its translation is CASSLVPGPDT. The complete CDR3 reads CASSLVPGPDTQYF.

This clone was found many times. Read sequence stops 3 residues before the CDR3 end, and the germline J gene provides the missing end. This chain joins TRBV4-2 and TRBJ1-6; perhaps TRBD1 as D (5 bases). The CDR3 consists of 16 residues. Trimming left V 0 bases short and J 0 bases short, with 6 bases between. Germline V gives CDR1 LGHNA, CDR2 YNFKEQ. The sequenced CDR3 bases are TGTGCCAGCAGCCAAGAGGGGCGCTCCTATAATTCACCC. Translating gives CASSQEGRSYNSP. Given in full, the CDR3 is CASSQEGRSYNSPLHF.

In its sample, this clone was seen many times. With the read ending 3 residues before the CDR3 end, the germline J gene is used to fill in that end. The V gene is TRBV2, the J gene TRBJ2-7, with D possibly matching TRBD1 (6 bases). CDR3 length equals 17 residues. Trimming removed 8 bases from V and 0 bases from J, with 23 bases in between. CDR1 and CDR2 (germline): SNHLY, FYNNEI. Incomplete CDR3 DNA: TGTGCCAGCTCAAAGGACAGTTTGAGAATGAGCTCCTACGAG. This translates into CASSKDSLRMSSYE. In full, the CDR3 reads CASSKDSLRMSSYEQYF.

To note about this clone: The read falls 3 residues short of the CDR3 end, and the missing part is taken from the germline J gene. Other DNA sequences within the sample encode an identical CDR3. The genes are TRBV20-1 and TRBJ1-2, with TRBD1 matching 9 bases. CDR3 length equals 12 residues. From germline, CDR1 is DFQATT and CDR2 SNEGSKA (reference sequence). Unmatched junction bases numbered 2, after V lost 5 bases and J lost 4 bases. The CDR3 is CSAGTGIYGYTF. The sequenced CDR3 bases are TGCAGTGCTGGGACAGGGATCTATGGC.

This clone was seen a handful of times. The CDR3 is CASSVETGPGETQYF. The DNA read from the CDR3 is TGTGCCAGCAGCGTCGAGACAGGGCCGGGAGAGACC. The rearrangement uses TRBV11-1 and TRBJ2-5, with 7 bases lining up with TRBD1. The CDR3 goes on 3 residues after the read ends, and that part is filled in from the germline J gene. The J segment lost 4 bases and the V segment lost 5 bases, leaving 10 bases of the junction unmatched. Germline values: CDR1 SGHAT, CDR2 FQDESV (reference sequence). CDR3 size: 15 residues.

Incomplete CDR3 DNA: TGTGCCAGCTCACAAGGCGTGCGGGATGAG. Its translation: CASSQGVRDE. The full CDR3 protein reads CASSQGVRDEQFF. V and J are TRBV18 and TRBJ2-1; possible D gene TRBD2, 5 bases. Coverage ceases 3 residues before the CDR3 finishes, and the germline J gene fills in the end. The germline V gene encodes CDR1 KGHSH and CDR2 LQKENI. The CDR3 covers 13 residues. Trimming took 4 bases from V and 8 from J, leaving 12 bases between them.

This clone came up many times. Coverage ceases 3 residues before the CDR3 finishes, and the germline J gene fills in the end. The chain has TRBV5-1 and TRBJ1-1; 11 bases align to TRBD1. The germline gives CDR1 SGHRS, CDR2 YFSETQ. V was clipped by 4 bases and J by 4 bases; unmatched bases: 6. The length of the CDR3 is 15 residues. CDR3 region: CASSGWTGGGTEAFF. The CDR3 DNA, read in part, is TGCGCCAGCAGCGGGTGGACAGGGGGCGGCACTGAA.

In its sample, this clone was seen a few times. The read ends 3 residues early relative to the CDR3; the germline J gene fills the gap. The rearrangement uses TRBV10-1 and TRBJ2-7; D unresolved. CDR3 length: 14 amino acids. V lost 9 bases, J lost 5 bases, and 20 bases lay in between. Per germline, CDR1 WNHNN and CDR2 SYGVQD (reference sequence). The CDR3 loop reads CARILKVNLHEQYF. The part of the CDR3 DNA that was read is TGCGCCAGGATACTAAAAGTAAATCTGCACGAG.

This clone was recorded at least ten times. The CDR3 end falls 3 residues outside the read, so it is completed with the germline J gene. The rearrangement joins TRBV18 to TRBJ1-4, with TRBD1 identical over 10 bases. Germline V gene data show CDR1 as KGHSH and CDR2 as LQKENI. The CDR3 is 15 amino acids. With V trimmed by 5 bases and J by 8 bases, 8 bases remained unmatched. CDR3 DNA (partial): TGTGCCAGCTCAAGAGGACAGGGGGGAATGGAAAAA. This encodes CASSRGQGGMEK. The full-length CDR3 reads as CASSRGQGGMEKLFF. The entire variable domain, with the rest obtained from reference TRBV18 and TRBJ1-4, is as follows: NAGVMQNPRHLVRRRGQEARLRCSPMKGHSHVYWYRQLPEEGLKFMVYLQKENIIDESGMPKERFSAEFPKEGPSILRIQQVVRGDSAAYFCASSRGQGGMEKLFFGSGTQLSVL.

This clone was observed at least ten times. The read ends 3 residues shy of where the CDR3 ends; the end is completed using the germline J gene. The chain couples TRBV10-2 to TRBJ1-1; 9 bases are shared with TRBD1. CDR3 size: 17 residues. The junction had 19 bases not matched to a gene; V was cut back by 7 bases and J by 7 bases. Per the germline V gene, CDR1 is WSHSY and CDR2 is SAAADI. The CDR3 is CASTLLRPGQGYGEAFF. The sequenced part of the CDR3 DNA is TGCGCCAGCACCCTTTTGAGACCGGGACAGGGATATGGTGAA.

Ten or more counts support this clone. This CDR3 reads CASSPTENNEQFF. The CDR3 DNA, read in part, is TGTGCCAGCTCGCCCACAGAGAACAATGAG. The rearrangement joins TRBV18 to TRBJ2-1; D not resolved. The read halts 3 residues ahead of the CDR3 end, with the missing end drawn from the germline J gene. Germline loops: CDR1 KGHSH, CDR2 LQKENI. This CDR3 region has 13 residues. Trimming cost V 6 bases and J 5 bases, with 11 bases left between them.

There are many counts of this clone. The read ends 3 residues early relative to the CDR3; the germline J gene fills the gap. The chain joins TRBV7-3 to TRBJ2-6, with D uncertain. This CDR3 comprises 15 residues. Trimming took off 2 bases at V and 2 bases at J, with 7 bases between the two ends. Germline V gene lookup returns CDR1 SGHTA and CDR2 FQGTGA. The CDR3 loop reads CASSLWAAGANVLTF. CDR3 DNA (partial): TGTGCCAGCAGCTTATGGGCAGCTGGGGCCAACGTC.

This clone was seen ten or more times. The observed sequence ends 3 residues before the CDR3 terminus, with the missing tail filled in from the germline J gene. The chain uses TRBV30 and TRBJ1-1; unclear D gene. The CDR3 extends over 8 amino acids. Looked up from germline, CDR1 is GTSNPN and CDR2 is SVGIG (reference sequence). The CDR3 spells CAWNKAFF. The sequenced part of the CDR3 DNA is TGTGCCTGGAACAAA.